These T cell receptor beta chains were read from a single sample in a study of shared clonotypes between healthy human individuals. Sequenced by immunoSEQ multiplex PCR; TCRdb stores in-frame clones only, minus some. The sample includes millions of clones, 85% to 95% of them seen just once. The material sequenced was naive CD4+ T cells sorted from blood. The receptors were gathered from a man younger than 35 in good health. Each CDR3 is given with its conserved first and last residue. D genes are given only for firm matches. A clone size is listed for some rows: how often the clone was seen (once, few, many), or a class if it is expanded.

NA	TRBV7-2	TRBJ1-2	NA	CASTANLRDGLWRYTF	TGTGCCAGCACCGCCAACCTCCGGGACGGCCTCTGGCGCTACACCTTC
NA	TRBV6-1	TRBJ2-4	NA	CASETGGPQYF	TGTGCCTCCGAGACCGGGGGGCCTCAGTACTTC
once	TRBV2	TRBJ1-5	NA	CASSVGSYSNQPQHF	TGTGCCAGCAGTGTGGGCAGCTATAGCAATCAGCCCCAGCATTTT
NA	TRBV5-4	TRBJ2-5	TRBD1	CASSTPRGNQETQYF	TGTGCCAGCAGCACCCCCAGGGGGAACCAAGAGACCCAGTACTTC
NA	TRBV10-1	TRBJ2-1	TRBD2	CASSDGLTSGNEQFF	TGCGCCAGCAGTGACGGTTTGACTAGCGGCAATGAGCAGTTCTTC
few	TRBV6-5	TRBJ2-7	TRBD2	CATSGTSYEQYF	TGTGCCACAAGCGGGACGTCCTACGAGCAGTACTTC
NA	TRBV10-1	TRBJ2-7	TRBD1	CASSVRAWGQGSEQYF	TGCGCCAGCAGTGTAAGGGCGTGGGGACAGGGATCCGAGCAGTACTTC
NA	TRBV2	TRBJ2-1	NA	CASSVSRALGNEQFF	TGTGCCAGCAGTGTTTCTCGGGCTTTGGGCAATGAGCAGTTCTTC
NA	TRBV2	TRBJ2-2	TRBD2	CASSVEGRGLTGELFF	TGTGCCAGCAGTGTGGAGGGGAGGGGACTCACCGGGGAGCTGTTTTTT
NA	TRBV10-3	TRBJ2-7	NA	CAIRDAPGLAYEQYF	TGTGCCATCAGGGATGCACCGGGACTGGCCTACGAGCAGTACTTC
NA	TRBV9	TRBJ1-3	NA	CASSLSGNTIYF	TGTGCCAGCAGCTTGAGTGGAAACACCATATATTTT
NA	TRBV5-1	TRBJ2-3	TRBD2	CASSPPGLAGGFTDTQYF	TGCGCCAGCAGTCCTCCGGGACTAGCGGGGGGGTTCACAGATACGCAGTATTTT
NA	TRBV7-9	TRBJ2-2	NA	CASSLTGNTGELFF	TGTGCCAGCAGTCTGACAGGGAACACCGGGGAGCTGTTTTTT
NA	TRBV27	TRBJ2-2	NA	CASSSRGDAGELFF	TGTGCCAGCAGTTCCAGGGGAGATGCCGGGGAGCTGTTTTTT
NA	TRBV28	TRBJ2-7	NA	CASSLESTGAKQYF	TGTGCCAGCAGTTTGGAGTCGACAGGCGCCAAGCAGTACTTC
NA	TRBV5-1	TRBJ2-7	TRBD1	CASSLGGTGSYEQYF	TGCGCCAGCAGCTTGGGTGGGACAGGGTCCTACGAGCAGTACTTC
NA	TRBV5-1	TRBJ2-1	TRBD1	CASSLIGAGGYNEQFF	TGCGCCAGCAGCTTGATAGGGGCAGGGGGCTACAATGAGCAGTTCTTC
NA	TRBV5-1	TRBJ1-3	NA	CASSLTGGNTIYF	TGCGCCAGCAGCTTAACTGGGGGGAACACCATATATTTT
NA	TRBV7-2	TRBJ2-3	TRBD2	CASSLGMGLAGERTDTQYF	TGTGCCAGCAGCTTAGGCATGGGACTAGCGGGAGAACGCACAGATACGCAGTATTTT
NA	TRBV7-6	TRBJ1-6	NA	CASSFGSNSPLHF	TGTGCCAGCAGCTTCGGCAGTAATTCACCCCTCCACTTT
NA	TRBV25-1	TRBJ1-1	NA	CASSESSQAFF	TGTGCCAGCAGTGAATCGAGTCAAGCTTTCTTT
NA	TRBV30	TRBJ1-2	NA	CAWDLTGTF	TGTGCCTGGGACCTCACAGGCACCTTC
NA	TRBV7-2	TRBJ1-5	NA	CASSLVGQGYQPQHF	TGTGCCAGCAGCTTAGTGGGGCAGGGGTATCAGCCCCAGCATTTT
NA	TRBV5-1	TRBJ2-6	NA	CASSLLSGGSSGANVLTF	TGCGCCAGCAGCTTACTCTCTGGCGGAAGCTCTGGGGCCAACGTCCTGACTTTC
NA	TRBV5-8	TRBJ1-2	NA	CASSFTGTQGGYTF	TGTGCCAGCAGCTTTACGGGAACCCAGGGGGGCTACACCTTC
NA	TRBV7-2	TRBJ2-3	TRBD2	CASSLVAGGSERDTQYF	TGTGCCAGCAGCTTAGTCGCCGGGGGGTCCGAGCGTGATACGCAGTATTTT
NA	TRBV6-6	TRBJ2-3	TRBD2	CASRSKRGDGDTQYF	TGTGCCAGCAGGTCAAAACGGGGGGACGGGGATACGCAGTATTTT
NA	TRBV9	TRBJ1-2	NA	CASSTLGGYGYTF	TGTGCCAGCAGCACCCTAGGGGGGTATGGCTACACCTTC
NA	TRBV2	TRBJ2-7	NA	CAGRAIYEQYF	TGTGCAGGCAGGGCAATTTACGAGCAGTACTTC
NA	TRBV27	TRBJ2-1	TRBD2	CASSPSTSGAFYNEQFF	TGTGCCAGCAGTCCCTCGACTAGCGGGGCGTTCTACAATGAGCAGTTCTTC
NA	TRBV9	TRBJ2-7	NA	CASSVAPGESYEQYF	TGTGCCAGCAGCGTAGCTCCGGGGGAGTCCTACGAGCAGTACTTC
NA	TRBV28	TRBJ1-4	NA	CASSFSGRVANEKLFF	TGTGCCAGCAGTTTCTCGGGGAGGGTAGCTAATGAAAAACTGTTTTTT
NA	TRBV11-2	TRBJ2-7	NA	CASSYSGESSYEQYF	TGTGCCAGCAGCTATTCGGGGGAGAGCTCCTACGAGCAGTACTTC